The clone carrying this TCR beta chain was recorded at least ten times. Its matching antigen is unknown. This sample stems from a study of T cells in Graves' hyperthyroidism and ophthalmopathy. The CDR3 loop spans 14 amino acids. Germline assignment: CDR1 DFQATT and CDR2 SNEGSKA (reference sequence). Trimming at V came to 7 bases and at J to 6 bases, leaving 15 bases not matched to a gene. The patients, who ranged from 18 to 65 in age, presented with newly diagnosed hyperthyroidism lasting under 2 months. Any patient presenting with uncontrolled infection, other autoimmune disease, pregnancy or lactation was left out. Progressors' blood was drawn at hyperthyroidism diagnosis, before ophthalmopathy symptoms. General study points: Ophthalmopathy onset followed model prediction by a median about six months.

TCR beta CDR3 sequences were amplified from RNA transcripts. In the first-round RT-PCR of the TCR CDR3, the HTBI primer set was used. Each CDR3 protein gets one entry after TCRdb re-called the multiplex PCR reads with MiXCR. The repertoire holds fewer than 200,000 distinct CDR3 sequences, with 8% to 9.5% as singletons. The clonotype comes from a woman younger than 30 with Graves' hyperthyroidism that later progressed to Graves' ophthalmopathy. The V gene is TRBV20-1, the J gene TRBJ2-7; 7 bases are shared with TRBD1. What was sequenced was blood. In DNA form, the CDR3 reads TGCAGTGTCATGTCACAGGGGTTGTTGGGCGAGCAGTACTTC. Translated, it gives CSVMSQGLLGEQYF.